This TCR beta chain was sequenced during a study of identical twins. Study results and caveats: Abundant cord blood beta clonotypes carried fewer insertions; memory repertoires showed none. Low generation-probability sequences were in excess among twin-shared out-of-frame alpha sequences.

A universal primer site was incorporated via template switching, and the cDNA contained unique molecular identifiers. In TCRdb, the 5' RACE reads were re-called with MiXCR into one record per CDR3 protein. This table has approximately 590,000 distinct CDR3 sequences, 9.6% appearing once. This clonotype has only a few counts. As yet, its antigen is unknown. The V and J ends lost 5 bases and 3 bases, in that order; junction bases with no gene match: 5. The CDR3 has 14 amino acids. CDR1 SQVTM and CDR2 ANQGSEA come from the germline V gene. This sample also appeared in a second study, on yellow fever vaccine responses in identical twins. That paper states: Reported findings indicate that twins' vaccine T cell responses seemed partially convergent, partially personalized.

This clonotype was sampled from a woman aged 18-29 years in good health. Sequencing used PBMCs. The chain uses TRBV29-1 and TRBJ2-3; 10 positions match TRBD2. Here the CDR3 reads CSVSGLAATDTQYF. CDR3 coding DNA: TGCAGCGTTTCTGGACTAGCGGCGACAGATACGCAGTATTTT.